This TCR beta chain is drawn from a study of shared clonotypes between healthy human individuals. General study results and limits: Generally, naive subsets came out with larger estimated richness than memory subsets. The naive CD4 repertoires of a few donors were compared, and approximately 4.7% of clonotypes were shared.

It was at deep level that the assay was run. Some clones are missing from TCRdb's copy, which holds only in-frame ones; the method was immunoSEQ multiplex PCR. The table records hundreds of thousands of clones, 74% of them present only once. This clone was seen repeatedly, ten times or more. The antigen is undetermined. CDR1 is SGHVS and CDR2 is FQNEAQ in the germline V gene. V gave up 2 bases and J gave up 3 bases, with 8 bases separating them. This CDR3 is 13 amino acids long. The clonotype was recovered from a woman aged 30 to 39 in good health. The V gene is TRBV7-8, the J gene TRBJ2-7; a weak D match, TRBD1 (6 bases). The sample was memory CD4+ T cells sorted from blood. Subset in this sample: CD45RA-negative fraction. The CDR3 spells CASSLQGNYEQYF. In DNA, the CDR3 is TGTGCCAGCAGCTTACAGGGGAACTACGAGCAGTACTTC. Full variable domain (remainder filled in from reference TRBV7-8 and TRBJ2-7): GAGVSQSPRYKVAKRGQDVALRCDPISGHVSLFWYQQALGQGPEFLTYFQNEAQLDKSGLPSDRFFAERPEGSVSTLKIQRTQQEDSAVYLCASSLQGNYEQYFGPGTRLTVT.